A selection of T cell receptor beta chains follows, all from one sample in a study of T cell changes during pregnancy in multiple sclerosis. Clones were read by immunoSEQ multiplex PCR, and TCRdb kept only the in-frame ones, dropping some. The table shows 55,000 to 70,000 clones, with about 92% occurring only once. This sample comprised peripheral blood, obtained after pregnancy. The receptors originated from a female donor with multiple sclerosis, enrolled in a pregnancy study. Both conserved end residues are part of each CDR3. A D gene is named only where the DNA matches it firmly. Part of the rows lack a size; the others show once, few, many or a class for expanded clones.

v_call: TRBV6-1
j_call: TRBJ1-4
clone_size: .
d_call: TRBD1
cdr3_nt: TGTGCCAGCAGTGAGGCAGGGGGCATGGTCTCAGCTAATGAAAAACTGTTTTTT
cdr3_aa: CASSEAGGMVSANEKLFF

v_call: TRBV4-3
j_call: TRBJ1-2
clone_size: .
d_call: .
cdr3_nt: TGCGCCAGCAGCCCAAGCTCGGGGGTAGAGGGTTTGGTCAACTATGGCTACACCTTC
cdr3_aa: CASSPSSGVEGLVNYGYTF

v_call: TRBV5-4
j_call: TRBJ1-1
clone_size: once
d_call: .
cdr3_nt: TGTGCCAGCAGCCCTCGTCAGGTGGGCACTGAAGCTTTCTTT
cdr3_aa: CASSPRQVGTEAFF

v_call: TRBV19
j_call: TRBJ1-5
clone_size: .
d_call: TRBD1
cdr3_nt: TGTGCCAGTAATCGGGACAGGTATCAGCCCCAGCATTTT
cdr3_aa: CASNRDRYQPQHF

v_call: TRBV19
j_call: TRBJ2-7
clone_size: .
d_call: TRBD1
cdr3_nt: TGTGCCAGTAGTCCAGGGGGCATCTACGAGCAGTACTTC
cdr3_aa: CASSPGGIYEQYF

v_call: TRBV30
j_call: TRBJ2-1
clone_size: .
d_call: .
cdr3_nt: TGTGCCTGTAAGGGACTCGGCGGGCCGAGCTCCTACAATGAGCAGTTCTTC
cdr3_aa: CACKGLGGPSSYNEQFF

v_call: TRBV6-4
j_call: TRBJ2-7
clone_size: .
d_call: TRBD1
cdr3_nt: TGTGCCAGCAGATCCCGGACAGGGGGTGCCAGGTCCTACGAGCAGTACTTC
cdr3_aa: CASRSRTGGARSYEQYF

v_call: TRBV7-6
j_call: TRBJ1-5
clone_size: .
d_call: .
cdr3_nt: TGTGCCAGCAGCTTAGGTAGTGGTACTGGGCCCCAGCATTTT
cdr3_aa: CASSLGSGTGPQHF

v_call: TRBV29-1
j_call: TRBJ1-5
clone_size: .
d_call: .
cdr3_nt: TGCAGCGTTTCTGAGGAGGCGGGCAATCAGCCCCAGCATTTT
cdr3_aa: CSVSEEAGNQPQHF

v_call: TRBV5-5
j_call: TRBJ2-2
clone_size: once
d_call: TRBD1
cdr3_nt: TGTGCCAGCAGCGACGGGACAGCGAACACCGGGGAGCTGTTTTTT
cdr3_aa: CASSDGTANTGELFF

v_call: TRBV7-9
j_call: TRBJ1-5
clone_size: once
d_call: TRBD1
cdr3_nt: TGTGCCAGCAGCTCGACAGGGGGTCACGGCAATCAGCCCCAGCATTTT
cdr3_aa: CASSSTGGHGNQPQHF

v_call: TRBV19
j_call: TRBJ2-7
clone_size: .
d_call: TRBD2
cdr3_nt: TGTGCCAGTGGTACTCCGGGACTAGCGCCCTACGAGCAGTACTTC
cdr3_aa: CASGTPGLAPYEQYF

v_call: TRBV27
j_call: TRBJ2-1
clone_size: .
d_call: TRBD2
cdr3_nt: TGTGCCAGCAGTCGGACTAGCGGACTGAATGAGCAGTTCTTC
cdr3_aa: CASSRTSGLNEQFF

v_call: TRBV27
j_call: TRBJ2-2
clone_size: .
d_call: .
cdr3_nt: TGTGCCAGCAGTTTTCGGTCAGGTACCGGGGAGCTGTTTTTT
cdr3_aa: CASSFRSGTGELFF

v_call: TRBV27
j_call: TRBJ2-1
clone_size: .
d_call: .
cdr3_nt: TGTGCCAGCGAAATCGGGAAGGGAACCCACAATGAGCAGTTCTTC
cdr3_aa: CASEIGKGTHNEQFF

v_call: TRBV18
j_call: TRBJ1-1
clone_size: once
d_call: .
cdr3_nt: TGTGCCAGCTCACTTCAGGGGTACACTGAAGCTTTCTTT
cdr3_aa: CASSLQGYTEAFF

v_call: TRBV6-6
j_call: TRBJ2-7
clone_size: .
d_call: TRBD1
cdr3_nt: TGTGCCAGCAGTTACGGGACAGGGGTGGACGAGCAGTACTTC
cdr3_aa: CASSYGTGVDEQYF

v_call: TRBV5-6
j_call: TRBJ2-3
clone_size: .
d_call: TRBD2
cdr3_nt: TGTGCCAGCAGCTTTCTAGCGGGAGGGTACACAGATACGCAGTATTTT
cdr3_aa: CASSFLAGGYTDTQYF

v_call: TRBV7-9
j_call: TRBJ2-3
clone_size: .
d_call: .
cdr3_nt: TGTGCCAGCAGCTTAGTTGGCAGGGGTGGAGATACGCAGTATTTT
cdr3_aa: CASSLVGRGGDTQYF

v_call: TRBV11-1
j_call: TRBJ2-1
clone_size: .
d_call: .
cdr3_nt: TGTGCCAGCAGCTTCGACAGTCCAGGCAGTGAGCAGTTCTTC
cdr3_aa: CASSFDSPGSEQFF

v_call: TRBV7-9
j_call: TRBJ2-3
clone_size: .
d_call: .
cdr3_nt: TGTGCCAGCAGCACCGCGGACACGTTCACAGATACGCAGTATTTT
cdr3_aa: CASSTADTFTDTQYF

v_call: TRBV6-5
j_call: TRBJ1-2
clone_size: few
d_call: TRBD1
cdr3_nt: TGTGCCAGCAGTTACTCACGAGGGGGCGACTATGGCTACACCTTC
cdr3_aa: CASSYSRGGDYGYTF

v_call: TRBV4-3
j_call: TRBJ2-1
clone_size: .
d_call: TRBD2
cdr3_nt: TGCGCCAGCAGCCATGCTCTAGCGGGAAGAAATGAGCAGTTCTTC
cdr3_aa: CASSHALAGRNEQFF

v_call: TRBV5-6
j_call: TRBJ2-5
clone_size: .
d_call: TRBD1
cdr3_nt: TGTGCCAGCAGCTCCGGGACAGGGAGAGAGTACTTC
cdr3_aa: CASSSGTGREYF

v_call: TRBV2
j_call: TRBJ1-2
clone_size: once
d_call: TRBD1
cdr3_nt: TGTGCCAGCAGTGAATTCGGCAGGGGGGCCTTTGGCTACACCTTC
cdr3_aa: CASSEFGRGAFGYTF

v_call: TRBV12-5
j_call: TRBJ2-2
clone_size: .
d_call: TRBD1
cdr3_nt: TGTGCTAGTACCCTTGGGCAGGGGGCTACCGGGGAGCTGTTTTTT
cdr3_aa: CASTLGQGATGELFF

v_call: TRBV28
j_call: TRBJ2-1
clone_size: .
d_call: .
cdr3_nt: TGTGCCAGCAGCGAGACAGAATACCCCTACAATGAGCAGTTCTTC
cdr3_aa: CASSETEYPYNEQFF